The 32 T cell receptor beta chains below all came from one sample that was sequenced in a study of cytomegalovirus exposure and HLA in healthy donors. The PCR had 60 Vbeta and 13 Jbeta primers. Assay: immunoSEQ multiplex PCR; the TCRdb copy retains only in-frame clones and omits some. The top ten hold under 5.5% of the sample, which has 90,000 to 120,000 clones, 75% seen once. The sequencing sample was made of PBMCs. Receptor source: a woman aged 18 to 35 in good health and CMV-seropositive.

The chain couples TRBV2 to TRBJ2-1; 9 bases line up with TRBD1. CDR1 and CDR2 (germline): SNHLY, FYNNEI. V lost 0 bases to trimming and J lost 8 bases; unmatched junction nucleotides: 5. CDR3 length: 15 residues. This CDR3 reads CASSEAEGQGYEQFF. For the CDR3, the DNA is TGTGCCAGCAGTGAAGCGGAGGGACAGGGATATGAGCAGTTCTTC.

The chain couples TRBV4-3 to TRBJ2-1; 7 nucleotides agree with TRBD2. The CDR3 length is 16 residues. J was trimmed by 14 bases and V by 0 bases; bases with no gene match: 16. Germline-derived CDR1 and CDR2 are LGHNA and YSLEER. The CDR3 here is CASSQEDRAPGGTEFF. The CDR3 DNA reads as TGCGCCAGCAGCCAAGAAGATCGGGCCCCGGGAGGAACGGAGTTCTTC.

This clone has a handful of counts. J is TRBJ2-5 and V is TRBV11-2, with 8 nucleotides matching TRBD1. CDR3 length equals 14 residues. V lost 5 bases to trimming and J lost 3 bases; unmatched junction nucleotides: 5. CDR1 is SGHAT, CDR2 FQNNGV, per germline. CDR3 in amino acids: CASSVMTGEETQYF. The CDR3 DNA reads TGTGCCAGCAGCGTAATGACAGGGGAAGAGACCCAGTACTTC.

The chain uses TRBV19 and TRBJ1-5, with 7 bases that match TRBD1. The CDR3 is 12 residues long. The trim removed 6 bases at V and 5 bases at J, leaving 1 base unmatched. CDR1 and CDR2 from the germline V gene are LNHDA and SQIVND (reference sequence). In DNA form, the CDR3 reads TGTGCCAGTAGCGACAGGGATCAGCCCCAGCATTTT. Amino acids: CASSDRDQPQHF.

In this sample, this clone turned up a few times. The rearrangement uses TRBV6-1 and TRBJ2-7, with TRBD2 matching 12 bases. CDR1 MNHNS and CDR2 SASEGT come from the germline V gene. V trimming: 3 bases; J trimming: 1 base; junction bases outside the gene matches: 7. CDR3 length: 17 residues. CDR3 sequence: CASSDGLAGSTSYEQYF. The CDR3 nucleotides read TGTGCCAGCAGTGATGGACTAGCGGGGTCGACTTCCTACGAGCAGTACTTC.

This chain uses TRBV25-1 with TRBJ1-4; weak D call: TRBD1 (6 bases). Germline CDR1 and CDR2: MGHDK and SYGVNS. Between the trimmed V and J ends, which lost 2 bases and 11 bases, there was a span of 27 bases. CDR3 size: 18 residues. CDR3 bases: TGTGCCAGCAGTGAAGTGGGGGCCGGTCTTCCTTTTTTTGGGAAACTGTTTTTT. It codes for CASSEVGAGLPFFGKLFF.

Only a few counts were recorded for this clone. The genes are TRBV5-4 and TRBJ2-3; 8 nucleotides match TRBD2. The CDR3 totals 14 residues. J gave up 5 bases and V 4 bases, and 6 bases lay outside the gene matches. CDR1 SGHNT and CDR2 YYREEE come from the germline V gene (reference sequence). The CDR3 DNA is TGTGCCAGCAGCCGAGCGGGAGTGGGAGATACGCAGTATTTT. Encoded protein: CASSRAGVGDTQYF.

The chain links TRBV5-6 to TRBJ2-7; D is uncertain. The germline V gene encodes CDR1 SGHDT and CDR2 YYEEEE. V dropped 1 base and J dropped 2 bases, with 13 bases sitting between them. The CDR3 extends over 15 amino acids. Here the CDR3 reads CASSLFTASPYEQYF. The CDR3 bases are TGTGCCAGCAGCTTGTTCACAGCCTCACCCTACGAGCAGTACTTC.

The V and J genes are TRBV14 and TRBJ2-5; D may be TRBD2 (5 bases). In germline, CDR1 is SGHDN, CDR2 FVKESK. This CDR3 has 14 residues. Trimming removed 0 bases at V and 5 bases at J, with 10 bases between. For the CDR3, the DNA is TGTGCCAGCAGCCAAGAAGAGGGTGGTGAGACCCAGTACTTC. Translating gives CASSQEEGGETQYF.

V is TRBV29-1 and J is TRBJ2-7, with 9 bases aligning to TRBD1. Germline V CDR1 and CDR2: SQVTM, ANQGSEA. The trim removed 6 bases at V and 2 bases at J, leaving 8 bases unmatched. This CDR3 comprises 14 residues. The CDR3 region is CSVLQGAFTYEQYF. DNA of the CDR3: TGCAGCGTCCTACAGGGGGCTTTTACCTACGAGCAGTACTTC.

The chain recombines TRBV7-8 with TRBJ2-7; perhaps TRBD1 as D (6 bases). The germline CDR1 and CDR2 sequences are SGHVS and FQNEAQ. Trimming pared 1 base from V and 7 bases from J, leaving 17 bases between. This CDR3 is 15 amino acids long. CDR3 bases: TGTGCCAGCAGCTTAGTATCAGGCGGACAGTCTGAGCAGTACTTC. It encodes CASSLVSGGQSEQYF.

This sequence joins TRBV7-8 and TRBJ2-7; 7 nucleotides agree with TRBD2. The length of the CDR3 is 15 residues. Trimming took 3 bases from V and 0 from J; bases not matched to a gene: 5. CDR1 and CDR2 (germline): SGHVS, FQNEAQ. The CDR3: CASSFVGLGSYEQYF. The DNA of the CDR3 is TGTGCCAGCAGCTTCGTTGGACTAGGCTCCTACGAGCAGTACTTC.

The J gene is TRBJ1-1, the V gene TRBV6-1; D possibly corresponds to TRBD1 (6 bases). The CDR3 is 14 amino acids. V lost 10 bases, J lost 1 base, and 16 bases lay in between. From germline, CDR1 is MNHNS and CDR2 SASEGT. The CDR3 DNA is TGTGCCACCGTCAGAGGGGGTTGGAACACTGAAGCTTTCTTT. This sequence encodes CATVRGGWNTEAFF.

The CDR3 is CASSLGAAGGYEQYF. The CDR3 DNA follows: TGTGCCAGCAGTTTAGGGGCAGCGGGAGGCTACGAGCAGTACTTC. This chain links TRBV27 with TRBJ2-7; 9 nucleotides match TRBD2. There are 15 residues in the CDR3. With V trimmed by 2 bases and J by 3 bases, 5 bases remained unmatched. The germline gives CDR1 MNHEY, CDR2 SMNVEV (reference sequence).

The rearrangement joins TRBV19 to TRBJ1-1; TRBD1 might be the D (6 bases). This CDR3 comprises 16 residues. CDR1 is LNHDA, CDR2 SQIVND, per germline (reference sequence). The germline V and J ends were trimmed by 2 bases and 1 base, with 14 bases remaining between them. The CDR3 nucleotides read TGTGCCAGTAGTATATCCCAGGGGCGGTGGAACACTGAAGCTTTCTTT. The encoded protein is CASSISQGRWNTEAFF.

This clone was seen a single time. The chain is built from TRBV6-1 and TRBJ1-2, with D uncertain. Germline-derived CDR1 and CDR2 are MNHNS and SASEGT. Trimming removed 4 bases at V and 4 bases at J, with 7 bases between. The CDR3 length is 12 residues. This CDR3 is CASSGTGYGYTF. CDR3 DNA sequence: TGTGCCAGCAGTGGTACGGGCTATGGCTACACCTTC.

The CDR3 region is CASSKRWDGRTGGSDGYTF. The DNA for the CDR3 is TGTGCCAGCAGCAAGCGATGGGATGGGAGAACAGGGGGATCGGATGGCTACACCTTC. The chain is built from TRBV7-2 and TRBJ1-2, with TRBD1 matching over 8 bases. V trimming: 5 bases; J trimming: 6 bases; junction bases outside the gene matches: 23. This CDR3 region has 19 residues. Germline V gene data show CDR1 as SGHTA and CDR2 as FQGNSA.

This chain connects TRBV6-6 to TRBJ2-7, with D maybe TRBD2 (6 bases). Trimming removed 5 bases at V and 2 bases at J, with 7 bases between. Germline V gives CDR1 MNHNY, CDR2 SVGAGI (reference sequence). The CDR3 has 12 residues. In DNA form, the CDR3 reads TGTGCCAGCAGTGGGGGGACCTACGAGCAGTACTTC. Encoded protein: CASSGGTYEQYF.

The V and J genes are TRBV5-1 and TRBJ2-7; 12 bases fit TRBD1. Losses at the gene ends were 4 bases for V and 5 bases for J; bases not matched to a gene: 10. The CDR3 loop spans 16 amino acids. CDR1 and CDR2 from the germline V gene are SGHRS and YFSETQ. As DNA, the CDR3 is TGCGCCAGCAGCCCGGGGGTCGGGACAGGGGGCCACGAGCAGTACTTC. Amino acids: CASSPGVGTGGHEQYF.

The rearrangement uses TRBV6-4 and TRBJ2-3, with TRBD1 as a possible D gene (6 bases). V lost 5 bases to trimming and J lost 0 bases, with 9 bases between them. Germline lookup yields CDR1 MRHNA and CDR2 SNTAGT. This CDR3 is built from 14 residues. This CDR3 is CASSLRGSTDTQYF. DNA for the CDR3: TGTGCCAGCAGTCTCAGGGGCAGCACAGATACGCAGTATTTT.

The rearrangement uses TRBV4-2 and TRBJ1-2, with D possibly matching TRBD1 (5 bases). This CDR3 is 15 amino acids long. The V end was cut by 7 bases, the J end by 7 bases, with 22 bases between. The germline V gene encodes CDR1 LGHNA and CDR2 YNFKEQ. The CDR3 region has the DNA TGTGCCAGCAACAAAGGGTCGGGGGGGTCGGGTGGCTACACCTTC. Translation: CASNKGSGGSGGYTF.

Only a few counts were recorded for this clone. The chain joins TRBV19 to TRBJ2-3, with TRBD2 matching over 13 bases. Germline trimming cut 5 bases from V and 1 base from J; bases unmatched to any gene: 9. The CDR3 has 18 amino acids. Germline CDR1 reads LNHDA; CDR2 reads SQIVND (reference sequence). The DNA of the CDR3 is TGTGCCAGTAGTCCCCCACTAGCGGGAGGGCCGGGCACAGATACGCAGTATTTT. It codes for CASSPPLAGGPGTDTQYF.

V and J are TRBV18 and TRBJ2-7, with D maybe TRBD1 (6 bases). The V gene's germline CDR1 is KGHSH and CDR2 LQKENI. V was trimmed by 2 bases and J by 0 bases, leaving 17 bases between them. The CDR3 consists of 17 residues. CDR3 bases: TGTGCCAGCTCACCAAATTTTGGAACAGGGAGCTCCTACGAGCAGTACTTC. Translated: CASSPNFGTGSSYEQYF.

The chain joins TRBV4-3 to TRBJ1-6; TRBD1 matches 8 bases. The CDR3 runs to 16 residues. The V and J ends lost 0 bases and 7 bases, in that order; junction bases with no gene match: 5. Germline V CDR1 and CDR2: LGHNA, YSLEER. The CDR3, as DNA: TGCGCCAGCAGCCAAGATCCGGGGACAGGAAATTCACCCCTCCACTTT. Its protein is CASSQDPGTGNSPLHF.

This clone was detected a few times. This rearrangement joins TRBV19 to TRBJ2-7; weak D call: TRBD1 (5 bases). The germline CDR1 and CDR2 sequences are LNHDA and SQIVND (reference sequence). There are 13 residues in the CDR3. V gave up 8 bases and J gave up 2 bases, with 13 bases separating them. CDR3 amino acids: CASEDSQTYEQYF. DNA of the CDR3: TGTGCCAGTGAAGACAGTCAAACCTACGAGCAGTACTTC.

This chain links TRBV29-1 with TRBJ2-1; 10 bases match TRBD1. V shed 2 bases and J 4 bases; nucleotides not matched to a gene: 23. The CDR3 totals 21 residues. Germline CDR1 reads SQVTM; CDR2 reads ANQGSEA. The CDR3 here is CSVETVLRTGGQWTRYNEQFF. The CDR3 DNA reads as TGCAGCGTTGAAACTGTTCTCAGGACAGGGGGTCAGTGGACCCGGTACAATGAGCAGTTCTTC.

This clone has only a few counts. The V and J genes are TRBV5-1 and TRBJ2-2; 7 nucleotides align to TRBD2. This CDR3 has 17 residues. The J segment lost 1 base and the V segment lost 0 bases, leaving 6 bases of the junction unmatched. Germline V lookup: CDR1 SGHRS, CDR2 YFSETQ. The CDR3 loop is CASSLASAGVNTGELFF. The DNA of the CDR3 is TGCGCCAGCAGCTTGGCCTCGGCGGGAGTGAACACCGGGGAGCTGTTTTTT.

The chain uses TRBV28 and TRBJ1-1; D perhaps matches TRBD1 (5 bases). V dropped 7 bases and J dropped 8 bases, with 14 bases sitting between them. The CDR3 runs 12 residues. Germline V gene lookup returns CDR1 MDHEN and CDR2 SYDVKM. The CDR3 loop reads CASIPGEAEAFF. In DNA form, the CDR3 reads TGTGCCAGCATCCCGGGGGAGGCCGAAGCTTTCTTT.

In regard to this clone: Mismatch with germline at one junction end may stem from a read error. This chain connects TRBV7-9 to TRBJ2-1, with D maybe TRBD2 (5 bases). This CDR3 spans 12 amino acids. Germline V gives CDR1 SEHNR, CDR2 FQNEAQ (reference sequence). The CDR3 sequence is CSSSLAGDEQFF. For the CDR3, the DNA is TGTTCCAGCAGCTTAGCCGGGGATGAGCAGTTCTTC.

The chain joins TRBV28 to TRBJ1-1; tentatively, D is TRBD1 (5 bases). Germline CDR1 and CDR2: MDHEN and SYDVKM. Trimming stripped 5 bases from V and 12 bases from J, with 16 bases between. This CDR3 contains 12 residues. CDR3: CASSSTGTKTFF. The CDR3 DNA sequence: TGTGCCAGCAGTAGTACCGGGACTAAGACTTTCTTT.

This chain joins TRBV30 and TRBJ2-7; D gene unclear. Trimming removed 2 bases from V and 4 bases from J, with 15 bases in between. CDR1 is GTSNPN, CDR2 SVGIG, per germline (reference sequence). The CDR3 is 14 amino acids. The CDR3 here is CAWSLDHEFYEQYF. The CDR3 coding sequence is TGTGCCTGGAGTCTAGACCACGAATTTTACGAGCAGTACTTC.

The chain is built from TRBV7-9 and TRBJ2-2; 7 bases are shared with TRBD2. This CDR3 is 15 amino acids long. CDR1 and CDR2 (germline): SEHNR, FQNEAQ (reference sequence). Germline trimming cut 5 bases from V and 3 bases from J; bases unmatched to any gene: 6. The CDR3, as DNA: TGTGCCAGCAGCCCGCGGGGGATGGACACCGGGGAGCTGTTTTTT. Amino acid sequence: CASSPRGMDTGELFF.